A single sample is the source of the 24 T cell receptor beta chains below, sequenced in a study of CD8+CD57+ T cells in acquired aplastic anemia. Whoever was chosen for sequencing had shown CD8+CD57+ cell expansion by flow cytometry. The template used for profiling TCR beta VDJ and CDR3 was genomic DNA. TCRdb itself ran the reads through MiXCR, one entry per CDR3 protein. This sample yields approximately 300,000 distinct CDR3 sequences, of which about 50% are seen a single time; 1% to 1.5% belongs to the top ten. Sequenced sample: sorted CD4+, CD8+, or CD8+CD57+ T cells (not recorded which) from PBMCs. These receptors came from a human donor with aplastic anemia.

This clonotype was counted between two and nine times. The genes are TRBV2 and TRBJ2-7; 9 bases line up with TRBD2. After removal of 5 bases from V and 6 bases from J, the junction contained 11 bases not matched to a gene. From germline, CDR1 is SNHLY and CDR2 FYNNEI. The CDR3 contains 15 residues. Written as DNA, the CDR3 is TGTGCCAGCAGTCGTGGGACTAGCCATCCGTCCGAGCAGTACTTC. Its translation is CASSRGTSHPSEQYF.

This clonotype was observed a handful of times. An end of the junction differs from the germline gene, which may be a read error. The V and J genes are TRBV2 and TRBJ2-1, with TRBD2 as a possible D gene (6 bases). This CDR3 has 13 amino acids. Germline values: CDR1 SNHLY, CDR2 FYNNEI. The CDR3 nucleotides read TGTGCCAGCAGTCAGGACTACGACAATGAGCGGTTCTTT. Its translation: CASSQDYDNERFF. Together with reference TRBV2 and TRBJ2-1, the CDR3 gives the full variable domain: EPEVTQTPSHQVTQMGQEVILRCVPISNHLYFYWYRQILGQKVEFLVSFYNNEISEKSEIFDDQFSVERPDGSNFTLKIRSTKLEDSAMYFCASSQDYDNERFFGPGTRLTVL.

The chain uses TRBV7-9 and TRBJ2-5; weak D call: TRBD2 (7 bases). CDR3 length: 16 amino acids. CDR1 SEHNR and CDR2 FQNEAQ come from the germline V gene (reference sequence). The V gene lost 6 bases and the J gene lost 0 bases, with 17 bases spanning the gap. The CDR3 is CASSGLAGAYQETQYF. The CDR3 nucleotides read TGTGCCAGCAGTGGACTGGCGGGGGCCTACCAAGAGACCCAGTACTTC.

This clonotype was counted at least ten times. The chain links TRBV20-1 to TRBJ1-2; D is uncertain. The V gene lost 1 base and the J gene lost 4 bases, with 10 bases spanning the gap. The germline V gene encodes CDR1 DFQATT and CDR2 SNEGSKA (reference sequence). The length of the CDR3 is 13 residues. The CDR3 region has the DNA TGCAGTGCTAGAGCCCTACTGGGCTATGGCTACACCTTC. This codes for CSARALLGYGYTF.

In this sample, this clonotype turned up once. The rearrangement links TRBV7-2 to TRBJ2-2; D is unresolved. The CDR3 sequence is 14 residues long. CDR1 and CDR2 (germline): SGHTA, FQGNSA. Deletions cut 5 bases from V and 2 bases from J, with 9 bases between. In DNA form, the CDR3 reads TGTGCCAGCAGCGTAACAACAAACACCGGGGAGCTGTTTTTT. Translation gives CASSVTTNTGELFF.

This clonotype was recorded many times. The chain joins TRBV11-3 to TRBJ2-1; D may be TRBD2 (5 bases). The germline V gene encodes CDR1 SGHNT and CDR2 YENEEA. The CDR3 contains 13 residues. V shed 1 base and J shed 11 bases, with 12 bases lying between them. CDR3 protein: CASSLGVGDQQFF. As DNA, the CDR3 is TGTGCCAGCAGCTTAGGGGTCGGGGATCAGCAGTTCTTC.

The J gene is TRBJ2-7, the V gene TRBV20-1; 10 positions match TRBD2. CDR1 and CDR2 (germline): DFQATT, SNEGSKA (reference sequence). V shed 2 bases and J 2 bases; nucleotides not matched to a gene: 3. This CDR3 region has 14 residues. For the CDR3, the DNA is TGCAGTGCTAGACGACTAGCGGGTACCTACGAGCAGTACTTC. Residues: CSARRLAGTYEQYF.

This clonotype turned up a few times. This chain connects TRBV18 to TRBJ1-2; D uncertain. Trimming shortened V by 2 bases and J by 3 bases, and 10 bases separated the two germline ends. This CDR3 is 14 amino acids long. Germline V gene sequence: CDR1 KGHSH, CDR2 LQKENI. The CDR3: CASSPREEHYGYTF. The DNA for the CDR3 is TGTGCCAGCTCACCAAGGGAAGAGCACTATGGCTACACCTTC.

The chain has TRBV15 and TRBJ1-1; D is unclear. V gave up 5 bases and J gave up 4 bases, with 23 bases separating them. The CDR3 runs to 17 residues. Germline CDR1 is LNHNV and CDR2 is YYDKDF (reference sequence). CDR3 loop: CATSLGFLGGLSTEAFF. For the CDR3, the DNA is TGTGCCACCAGCCTTGGCTTCCTGGGTGGATTGAGCACTGAAGCTTTCTTT.

The CDR3 reads CASSYDMNGLSGNTIYF. The CDR3 DNA follows: TGTGCCAGCAGTTACGACATGAATGGACTCTCTGGAAACACCATATATTTT. V gene TRBV7-9 combines with J gene TRBJ1-3; D gene uncertain. V lost 6 bases and J lost 0, with 18 bases in between. The length of the CDR3 is 17 residues. The germline gives CDR1 SEHNR, CDR2 FQNEAQ (reference sequence).

This clonotype was picked up a small number of times. The genes are TRBV20-1 and TRBJ2-5; D not certain. The CDR3 totals 11 residues. Germline values: CDR1 DFQATT, CDR2 SNEGSKA (reference sequence). V was shortened by 2 bases and J by 4 bases, with 5 bases between the two germline ends. The CDR3 loop is CSARRSETQYF. CDR3 nucleotides: TGCAGTGCTAGACGCTCAGAGACCCAGTACTTC.

This clonotype was picked up a small number of times. V usage is TRBV11-3 and J usage is TRBJ2-7, with TRBD1 matching 9 bases. The CDR3 is 16 residues long. Germline V CDR1 and CDR2: SGHNT, YENEEA. Trimming at V came to 5 bases and at J to 6 bases, leaving 14 bases not matched to a gene. DNA of the CDR3: TGTGCCAGCAGCCTAAGGGCGGGACAGGGATGGAGCGAGCAGTACTTC. This codes for CASSLRAGQGWSEQYF. Filled out from reference TRBV11-3 and TRBJ2-7, the complete variable domain reads EAGVVQSPRYKIIEKKQPVAFWCNPISGHNTLYWYLQNLGQGPELLIRYENEEAVDDSQLPKDRFSAERLKGVDSTLKIQPAELGDSAVYLCASSLRAGQGWSEQYFGPGTRLTVT.

The chain couples TRBV20-1 to TRBJ2-7, with D possibly being TRBD1 or TRBD2 (5 bases each). This CDR3 spans 14 amino acids. Germline V gives CDR1 DFQATT, CDR2 SNEGSKA (reference sequence). V gave up 0 bases and J gave up 5 bases, with 14 bases separating them. The CDR3 is CSARDWVGDHEQYF. The DNA of the CDR3 is TGCAGTGCTAGAGACTGGGTCGGGGACCACGAGCAGTACTTC.

This chain links TRBV20-1 with TRBJ1-6; weak D call: TRBD1 (6 bases). Trimming cost V 3 bases and J 0 bases, with 12 bases left between them. In germline, CDR1 is DFQATT, CDR2 SNEGSKA (reference sequence). This CDR3 contains 16 residues. The CDR3, as DNA: TGCAGTGCTAGGGACAGAAAGAGCTCCTATAATTCACCCCTCCACTTT. Its protein product is CSARDRKSSYNSPLHF.

This clonotype was seen at least ten times. The J gene is TRBJ2-3, the V gene TRBV2; maybe TRBD2 (5 bases). Germline V gene lookup returns CDR1 SNHLY and CDR2 FYNNEI. This CDR3 has 14 residues. Trimming removed 6 bases at V and 0 bases at J, with 10 bases between. The CDR3 region has the DNA TGTGCCAGCAGCCTAGCTGTAAGCACAGATACGCAGTATTTT. Translation gives CASSLAVSTDTQYF.

Comments on this clonotype: A read error may account for a junction end that differs from germline. The chain uses TRBV7-8 and TRBJ2-5; TRBD1 matches at 9 bases. CDR3 size: 16 residues. Germline-derived CDR1 and CDR2 are SGHVS and FQNEAQ. The CDR3 DNA reads TGTGCCAGCAGCGTGGGGACAGGGTTCATGGAAGATACCCAGTACTTC. Encoded protein: CASSVGTGFMEDTQYF.

V usage is TRBV20-1 and J usage is TRBJ2-1; possible D gene TRBD2, 5 bases. Trimming pared 3 bases from V and 5 bases from J, leaving 14 bases between. Germline CDR1 is DFQATT and CDR2 is SNEGSKA (reference sequence). The length of the CDR3 is 14 residues. CDR3 loop: CSASGQRLNNEQFF. CDR3 coding DNA: TGCAGTGCTAGTGGCCAGCGGCTTAACAATGAGCAGTTCTTC.

The CDR3 is CASSQEGAEGGYTF. For the CDR3, the DNA is TGTGCCAGCAGCCAAGAGGGGGCAGAGGGTGGCTACACCTTC. This rearrangement joins TRBV2 to TRBJ1-2, with 7 bases lining up with TRBD1. V lost 6 bases to trimming and J lost 7 bases; unmatched junction nucleotides: 11. This CDR3 comprises 14 residues. Per germline, CDR1 SNHLY and CDR2 FYNNEI. Looking up the rest from reference TRBV2 and TRBJ1-2 gives the full variable domain: EPEVTQTPSHQVTQMGQEVILRCVPISNHLYFYWYRQILGQKVEFLVSFYNNEISEKSEIFDDQFSVERPDGSNFTLKIRSTKLEDSAMYFCASSQEGAEGGYTFGSGTRLTVV.

Ten or more counts support this clonotype. The chain uses TRBV5-5 and TRBJ2-1, with 10 bases fitting TRBD2. Germline CDR1 SGHKS, CDR2 YYEKEE (reference sequence). The CDR3 consists of 16 residues. The ends lost 4 bases at V and 4 bases at J; junction bases unmatched: 8. This chain's CDR3 is CASSPRAGGGYNEQFF. In nucleotides, the CDR3 is TGTGCCAGCAGCCCACGAGCGGGGGGGGGGTACAATGAGCAGTTCTTC.

Concerning this clonotype itself: The junction departs from germline at one end; a sequencing error may be responsible. V usage is TRBV7-9 and J usage is TRBJ2-3, with TRBD2 matching 7 bases. Germline CDR1 SEHNR, CDR2 FQNEAQ (reference sequence). The CDR3 is made up of 16 amino acids. The CDR3 protein is CASSFVLARGTDAQYF. DNA of the CDR3: TGTGCCAGCAGCTTCGTACTAGCGAGGGGCACAGATGCGCAGTATTTT.

The V and J genes are TRBV25-1 and TRBJ2-5; the match to TRBD2 covers 7 bases. TRBJ2-7 explains the end of the DNA better; the J call may be wrong. From germline, CDR1 is MGHDK and CDR2 SYGVNS. The CDR3 has 15 residues. The DNA for the CDR3 is TGTGCCAGCAGTGCTAGATCTAGCGGCATCTACGAGCAGTACTTC. Translated: CASSARSSGIYEQYF.

Remarks on this clonotype: A clone one base away is much larger, so this may be a read error. The chain uses TRBV10-3 and TRBJ1-2, with a possible D match to TRBD1 (5 bases). Germline V gene data show CDR1 as ENHRY and CDR2 as SYGVKD. The CDR3 extends over 14 amino acids. The CDR3 region has the DNA TGTGCCAGCAGTTACAGACAGTACAACTATGGCTACACCTTC. It encodes CASSYRQYNYGYTF.

This clonotype has more than one count but fewer than ten. This chain joins TRBV20-1 and TRBJ2-7; possible D gene TRBD1, 5 bases. Trimming stripped 6 bases from V and 6 bases from J, with 18 bases between. The CDR3 contains 13 residues. Germline-derived CDR1 and CDR2 are DFQATT and SNEGSKA (reference sequence). CDR3 nucleotides: TGCAGTGCCAAGGAGTCGACAGAGACCGAGCAGTACTTC. This gives the protein CSAKESTETEQYF.

The chain combines TRBV7-9 with TRBJ2-2, with D possibly matching TRBD1 (6 bases). The V gene lost 5 bases and the J gene lost 3 bases, with 10 bases spanning the gap. CDR3 length: 14 amino acids. Per the germline V gene, CDR1 is SEHNR and CDR2 is FQNEAQ (reference sequence). CDR3 nucleotides: TGTGCCAGCAGCGGGGGCGCTTACACCGGGGAGCTGTTTTTT. Translated: CASSGGAYTGELFF.